This TCR beta chain was recorded in a study of blood T cells in healthy people across ages. A J-beta primer mix and a sample-barcoded 5' primer were used in a second PCR of roughly 7 to 12 cycles. TCRdb ran MiXCR on the 5' RACE reads and lists one entry per CDR3 protein. The sample carries about 970,000 distinct CDR3 sequences, roughly 47% recorded once. In its sample, this clonotype was seen many times. This clonotype was obtained from a woman in her fifties or sixties in good health. Specimen: blood.

The CDR3 DNA reads TGTGCCACCAGTGATTTTGGACTCACAGAGACCCAGTACTTC. It codes for CATSDFGLTETQYF. The J gene is TRBJ2-5, the V gene TRBV24-1; tentatively, D is TRBD2 (5 bases). Trimming took 1 base from V and 4 from J, leaving 9 bases between them. There are 14 residues in the CDR3. CDR1 and CDR2 (germline): KGHDR, SFDVKD.